This TCR beta chain stems from a study of CD8+ T cells in alopecia areata. The study, taken as a whole, reports: Among the top 100, expanded CD8+ clones, as well as scalp clonality, were significantly decreased by tofacitinib. One nonresponder leaves baseline CD8+ expansion's link to response uncertain. With tofacitinib ongoing, many expanded lesional clones persisted in both scalp and blood.

Once RNA had been extracted, it was reverse transcribed into cDNA to act as the sequencing template. Profiled with immunoSEQ multiplex PCR; TCRdb holds only in-frame clones, not every one. The data contain about 210,000 clones, less than 65% of them singletons. Treatment of the sample: oral pan-JAK inhibitor, 5-10 mg twice daily. Comment on this clone: The antigen remains unidentified.

This TCR was sampled from a human donor with alopecia areata. The sequencing here drew on CD4+ T cells sorted from blood, taken at week 4, from a patient treated with tofacitinib.

Here the CDR3 reads CASSFGLGVHETQYF. In DNA, the CDR3 is TGTGCCAGCAGCTTCGGACTAGGGGTCCATGAGACCCAGTACTTC. This chain connects TRBV11-2 to TRBJ2-5; TRBD2 matches at 7 bases. Looked up from germline, CDR1 is SGHAT and CDR2 is FQNNGV. With 3 bases clipped from V and 5 bases from J, the junction kept 9 bases outside the gene matches. The CDR3 sequence is 15 residues long.